These 15 T cell receptor beta chains share one sample of origin, sequenced in a study of cytomegalovirus exposure and HLA in healthy donors (TCRdb year 2017). Libraries were prepared through the immunoSEQ multiplex PCR assay. For the multiplex PCR, a mixture combining 60 forward primers for TCR Vbeta segments and 13 reverse primers for TCR Jbeta segments was used. The table comes from immuneACCESS by way of TCRdb, which keeps in-frame sequences with V and J called. Part of the clones is missing from these tables; in studies checked, under half for an unresolved V gene and the rest for unknown reasons. This sample holds 70,000 to 95,000 clones; around 75% were observed only once. The ten biggest clones cover approximately 2% of the sample. Sequenced sample: PBMCs. The receptors come from a man between 40 and 49 years old in good health and CMV-seronegative.

The V and J genes are TRBV30 and TRBJ1-2; 7 bases map to TRBD1. CDR3 size: 13 residues. After removal of 0 bases from V and 8 bases from J, the junction contained 6 bases not matched to a gene. Germline V gene lookup returns CDR1 GTSNPN and CDR2 SVGIG (reference sequence). CDR3 coding DNA: TGTGCCTGGAGTGTATGGGACAGCGGCGGCTACACCTTC. Translated: CAWSVWDSGGYTF.

This chain uses TRBV4-1 with TRBJ2-7; D gene unclear. The CDR3 length is 18 residues. Trimming shortened V by 0 bases and J by 1 base, and 19 bases separated the two germline ends. Germline CDR1 is MGHRA and CDR2 is YSYEKL. CDR3 residues: CASSQDQTFPPFSYEQYF. The CDR3 nucleotides read TGCGCCAGCAGCCAAGATCAGACATTCCCTCCTTTTTCCTACGAGCAGTACTTC.

This chain links TRBV6-5 with TRBJ1-2, with 7 bases that match TRBD1. Germline trimming cut 0 bases from V and 2 bases from J; bases unmatched to any gene: 0. Germline CDR1 and CDR2: MNHEY and SVGAGI. This CDR3 has 14 residues. The CDR3 sequence: CASSYSGGNYGYTF. CDR3 DNA sequence: TGTGCCAGCAGTTACTCAGGGGGCAACTATGGCTACACCTTC.

The rearrangement links TRBV5-4 to TRBJ2-3; 10 bases agree with TRBD2. In germline, CDR1 is SGHNT, CDR2 YYREEE (reference sequence). The junction had 12 bases not matched to a gene; V was cut back by 5 bases and J by 3 bases. The CDR3 sequence is 17 residues long. CDR3 coding DNA: TGTGCCAGCAGTTTCCCGGGGAGCGGGAGGGTTACAGATACGCAGTATTTT. The encoded protein is CASSFPGSGRVTDTQYF.

This clone was seen only a few times. The chain uses TRBV9 and TRBJ2-6; a weak D match, TRBD1 (6 bases). Germline CDR1 is SGDLS and CDR2 is YYNGEE. The CDR3 spans 14 residues. V was pared by 7 bases and J by 2 bases, with 10 bases between. The CDR3 DNA is TGTGCCAGCCAGGGGTTCCCTGGGGCCAACGTCCTGACTTTC. It specifies CASQGFPGANVLTF. Drawing the rest from reference TRBV9 and TRBJ2-6, the complete variable domain is DSGVTQTPKHLITATGQRVTLRCSPRSGDLSVYWYQQSLDQGLQFLIQYYNGEERAKGNILERFSAQQFPDLHSELNLSSLELGDSALYFCASQGFPGANVLTFGAGSRLTVL.

This chain connects TRBV7-8 to TRBJ1-5, with 7 bases matching TRBD1. CDR1 is SGHVS, CDR2 FQNEAQ, per germline. After removal of 4 bases from V and 7 bases from J, the junction contained 10 bases not matched to a gene. The CDR3 is 15 amino acids. CDR3 in amino acids: CASSSTGASAQPQHF. The DNA of the CDR3 is TGTGCCAGCAGCTCTACAGGGGCCTCGGCCCAGCCCCAGCATTTT.

The chain links TRBV6-5 to TRBJ1-2, with D perhaps matching TRBD1 (6 bases). V gave up 4 bases and J gave up 8 bases, with 20 bases separating them. The CDR3 is 15 residues long. Germline CDR1 is MNHEY and CDR2 is SVGAGI. The CDR3 coding sequence is TGTGCCAGCAGTTCACCCCGGGCAGGGGATCGGGGCTACACCTTC. Translation gives CASSSPRAGDRGYTF.

V gene TRBV11-2 combines with J gene TRBJ2-2; 12 positions agree with TRBD2. The germline CDR1 and CDR2 sequences are SGHAT and FQNNGV. The CDR3 totals 17 residues. Germline trimming cut 3 bases from V and 5 bases from J; bases unmatched to any gene: 7. DNA of the CDR3: TGTGCCAGCAGCTTCCGACTAGCGGGAGTAGGTACCGGGGAGCTGTTTTTT. Protein: CASSFRLAGVGTGELFF.

In its sample, this clone was seen once. This rearrangement joins TRBV7-6 to TRBJ2-3; D uncertain. V was pared by 10 bases and J by 1 base, with 15 bases between. The CDR3 contains 14 residues. CDR1 is SGHVS and CDR2 is FNYEAQ in the germline V gene. This CDR3 is CATRQAQGTDTQYF. The CDR3 coding sequence is TGTGCCACGCGTCAGGCTCAGGGCACAGATACGCAGTATTTT.

This clone was observed a few times. This sequence joins TRBV7-3 and TRBJ2-1, with 10 nucleotides matching TRBD2. CDR3 size: 15 residues. The J segment lost 3 bases and the V segment lost 4 bases, leaving 3 bases of the junction unmatched. Germline assignment: CDR1 SGHTA and CDR2 FQGTGA. The CDR3 loop reads CASSSSGSIYNEQFF. CDR3 in DNA: TGTGCCAGCAGCTCTAGCGGGAGTATCTACAATGAGCAGTTCTTC.

The V gene is TRBV6-4, the J gene TRBJ1-5; D call uncertain. CDR1 and CDR2 from the germline V gene are MRHNA and SNTAGT. CDR3 length: 14 amino acids. The germline V and J ends were trimmed by 8 bases and 6 bases, with 17 bases remaining between them. The CDR3 spells CASFRRKDGQPQHF. DNA of the CDR3: TGTGCCAGCTTCCGCAGGAAGGATGGTCAGCCCCAGCATTTT.

J is TRBJ2-7 and V is TRBV6-1, with D tentatively TRBD1 (7 bases). The CDR3 sequence is 16 residues long. The V and J ends lost 3 bases and 2 bases respectively, with 17 bases between them. Per the germline V gene, CDR1 is MNHNS and CDR2 is SASEGT. The DNA for the CDR3 is TGTGCCAGCAGTGAGGGAAGGGCGGGACAGACCTACGAGCAGTACTTC. It encodes CASSEGRAGQTYEQYF.

This CDR3 is CASSFRREPYNEQFF. CDR3 DNA sequence: TGTGCCAGCAGCTTTAGGCGGGAACCCTACAATGAGCAGTTCTTC. The chain uses TRBV7-9 and TRBJ2-1, with TRBD2 as a possible D gene (6 bases). The length of the CDR3 is 15 residues. V shed 3 bases and J shed 2 bases, with 11 bases lying between them. Germline lookup yields CDR1 SEHNR and CDR2 FQNEAQ (reference sequence).

The chain's CDR3 is CASSLRGEAFF. Here the CDR3 DNA reads TGTGCCAGTAGTCTGCGAGGCGAAGCTTTCTTT. The rearrangement links TRBV19 to TRBJ1-1; D is uncertain. The CDR3 runs to 11 residues. V lost 5 bases and J lost 8, with 9 bases in between. CDR1 LNHDA and CDR2 SQIVND come from the germline V gene (reference sequence).

CDR3 coding DNA: TGTGCCAGCGGGACAGGGAATCTCGAGCAGTACTTC. Its protein product is CASGTGNLEQYF. The chain employs TRBV28 and TRBJ2-7, with 9 bases fitting TRBD1. The J segment lost 6 bases and the V segment lost 8 bases, leaving 5 bases of the junction unmatched. Looked up from germline, CDR1 is MDHEN and CDR2 is SYDVKM. The CDR3 is 12 amino acids.